This T cell receptor beta chain emerged from a study of human T cells and chemical hapten exposure. TCRdb processed the RACE reads anew with MiXCR; each CDR3 protein has one entry. In the table there are fewer than 90,000 distinct CDR3 sequences, around 7% of which are singletons. Sample time point: patch test 2, 6 weeks after DPC sensitization. The treatment is: therapeutic diphenylcyclopropenone sensitization with weekly scalp DPC. This clonotype was seen ten or more times. J gave up 4 bases and V 0 bases, and 5 bases lay outside the gene matches. The CDR3 has 17 residues. Germline CDR1 is MRHNA and CDR2 is SNTAGT.

The chain combines TRBV6-4 with TRBJ2-3; 12 bases match TRBD2. Sequencing was performed on whole blood, taken in connection with sensitization to the hapten diphenylcyclopropenone (DPC). The sequence came from a young woman with alopecia areata. Some clones in this sample may be carry-over from other donors' samples. The CDR3 sequence: CASSDSPSGGASDTQYF. CDR3 bases: TGTGCCAGCAGTGACTCGCCTAGCGGGGGGGCGTCAGATACGCAGTATTTT.